This is a list of T cell receptor beta chains from one sample in a study of beta chain features in type 1 diabetes. TCRdb's copy holds only in-frame clones and misses some; the assay was immunoSEQ multiplex PCR. Of over 100,000 clones listed, about two fifths are singletons. The sequencing sample was made of stem cell memory CD4+ T cells from blood. Receptors were obtained from a woman aged 18-30 years in good health. The CDR3 runs from the conserved cysteine through the conserved F or W. D genes are given only for firm matches. Not all rows give a size; the values are once, few, many and, for expanded clones, a class.

V,J,size,D,DNA,CDR3
TRBV2,TRBJ2-1,.,TRBD2,TGTGCCAGCAGTCCCCCTCTGGGACTAGATAAGAACAATGAGCAGTTCTTC,CASSPPLGLDKNNEQFF
TRBV28,TRBJ1-5,.,.,TGTGCCAGCAAAAAGGGAGGGAATAGCAATCAGCCCCAGCATTTT,CASKKGGNSNQPQHF
TRBV5-8,TRBJ2-2,.,TRBD2,TGTGCCAGCAGCATCGACTCGACTAGCGTCGACACCGGGGAGCTGTTTTTT,CASSIDSTSVDTGELFF
TRBV7-3,TRBJ2-4,few,.,TGTGCCAGCAGCTTTGAGCTAGCCAAAAACATTCAGTACTTC,CASSFELAKNIQYF
TRBV7-9,TRBJ1-1,many,.,TGTGCCAGCAGGCTTCAGGGGATGCAGGCTTTCTTT,CASRLQGMQAFF
TRBV5-8,TRBJ1-5,.,TRBD1,TGTGCCAGCAGCTTCCGAGACAGGGTTAAGCCCCAGCATTTT,CASSFRDRVKPQHF
TRBV27,TRBJ2-2,few,.,TGTGCCAGCACCCGGACGGGAATTACCGGGGAGCTGTTTTTT,CASTRTGITGELFF
TRBV28,TRBJ2-1,few,TRBD1,TGTGCCAGCAGCTCCTGGACAGGTCCATGGCAGTTCTTC,CASSSWTGPWQFF
TRBV18,TRBJ2-5,few,TRBD1,TGTGCCAGCTCACGTTCGGACAGGGCCCAGGGAGAGACCCAGTACTTC,CASSRSDRAQGETQYF
TRBV5-1,TRBJ2-2,.,TRBD2,TGCGCCAGCAGCCAGAGGGGACTAGCGGGAGTCACCGGGGAGCTGTTTTTT,CASSQRGLAGVTGELFF
TRBV7-9,TRBJ2-7,.,TRBD1,TGTGCCAGCAGCCCTGCCGGGACAGTCGCCTACGAGCAGTACTTC,CASSPAGTVAYEQYF
TRBV2,TRBJ2-7,.,.,TGTGCCAGCAGTGAATGGCGGGGCGAGCAGTACTTC,CASSEWRGEQYF
TRBV18,TRBJ1-2,.,.,TGTGCCAGCTCACCAGATCACGGGGGGATCTATGGCTACACCTTC,CASSPDHGGIYGYTF
TRBV18,TRBJ2-7,.,.,TGTGCCAGCTCACGAGGTTCCCCCTACGAGCAGTACTTC,CASSRGSPYEQYF
TRBV5-1,TRBJ2-3,few,.,TGCGCCAGCACCCAAGGGAGTGGCACAGATACGCAGTATTTT,CASTQGSGTDTQYF
TRBV5-1,TRBJ2-7,.,TRBD1,TGCGCCAGCTCTGAGGGACAGGGGGCTTACGAGCAGTACTTC,CASSEGQGAYEQYF
TRBV28,TRBJ1-5,.,.,TGTGCCAGCAGCCAACAACAGGGCTCACATCAGCCCCAGCATTTT,CASSQQQGSHQPQHF
TRBV11-2,TRBJ2-3,.,.,TGTGCCAGCAGCTTCCAGGGATCAGATACGCAGTATTTT,CASSFQGSDTQYF
TRBV7-2,TRBJ2-3,.,TRBD2,TGTGCCAGCAGCCTCACCCGGGACTACACAGATACGCAGTATTTT,CASSLTRDYTDTQYF
TRBV18,TRBJ1-1,.,TRBD1,TGTGCCAGCTCTTACACAGGGGTGGCTGAAGCTTTCTTT,CASSYTGVAEAFF
TRBV21-1,TRBJ2-3,.,.,TGTGCCAACTCATTCACAGATACGCAGTATTTT,CANSFTDTQYF
TRBV19,TRBJ1-5,once,.,TGTGCCAGTAGTACCCTGCAGGGGAGCAATCAGCCCCAGCATTTT,CASSTLQGSNQPQHF
TRBV30,TRBJ2-7,few,.,TGTGCCTGGAATCCGGCAGGGCTCTACGAGCAGTACTTC,CAWNPAGLYEQYF
TRBV5-1,TRBJ2-1,.,TRBD2,TGCGCCAGCAGCTTGACCGGACTAGCGGGAGTAGGTGAGCAGTTCTTC,CASSLTGLAGVGEQFF
TRBV6-5,TRBJ2-1,few,TRBD2,TGTGCCAGCAGTGGGACTAGCCCCAATGAGCAGTTCTTC,CASSGTSPNEQFF
TRBV19,TRBJ1-1,once,TRBD1,TGTGCCAGTAGTATCGTCAGGGGGCCCGACACTGAAGCTTTCTTT,CASSIVRGPDTEAFF
TRBV6-6,TRBJ2-1,.,TRBD2,TGTGCCAGCAGCTCTCTAGCGGTCTCCTACAATGAGCAGTTCTTC,CASSSLAVSYNEQFF
TRBV29-1,TRBJ2-7,.,TRBD2,TGCAGCGTTGGTCTGTTAGTCCGGCGGGAGGGGTACGAGCAGTACTTC,CSVGLLVRREGYEQYF
TRBV4-2,TRBJ2-7,few,TRBD2,TGTGCCAGCAGCCAAGAGGTAGCGGGTCCCAACTACGAGCAGTACTTC,CASSQEVAGPNYEQYF
TRBV5-4,TRBJ1-2,few,.,TGTGCCAGCAGCTTGCGAGACTCCCTACCCCTCTTC,CASSLRDSLPLF
TRBV19,TRBJ1-2,once,.,TGTGCCAGTAGAAGAGGTATTATCGATGGCTACACCTTC,CASRRGIIDGYTF
TRBV28,TRBJ2-7,.,TRBD1,TGTGCCAGCAGTTTCTCGCCACGACAGGGGTACAGCTCCTACGAGCAGTACTTC,CASSFSPRQGYSSYEQYF
TRBV7-9,TRBJ1-5,few,.,TGTGCCAGCAGCTTTCCAAGCGGGCCCCAGCATTTT,CASSFPSGPQHF
TRBV5-1,TRBJ2-2,.,TRBD1,TGCGCCAGCAGCTCCCTACAGGGGTTTTACACCGGGGAGCTGTTTTTT,CASSSLQGFYTGELFF
TRBV2,TRBJ2-1,.,TRBD2,TGTGCCAGCAGGCGGGAGGGCCGTCAACAGTTCTTC,CASRREGRQQFF
TRBV28,TRBJ1-1,.,.,TGTGCCAGCAGTTTGAGAAGGGAGCGGAGGGCTGAAGCTTTCTTT,CASSLRRERRAEAFF
TRBV18,TRBJ2-1,.,.,TGTGCCAGCTCACCGCCTAGCGTCGACGAGCAGTTCTTC,CASSPPSVDEQFF
TRBV28,TRBJ2-3,.,.,TGTGCCAGCAGTCCCGGGACATTAGGCACAGATACGCAGTATTTT,CASSPGTLGTDTQYF
TRBV18,TRBJ1-1,few,TRBD1,TGTGCCAGTGGGGACAGCCGCGGAGGGAACACTGAAGCTTTCTTT,CASGDSRGGNTEAFF
TRBV18,TRBJ1-4,.,.,TGTGCCAGCTCACCCGATCCGGCAGGAACAACTAATGAAAAACTGTTTTTT,CASSPDPAGTTNEKLFF
TRBV18,TRBJ1-4,.,TRBD1,TGTGCCAGCTCGGATACAGGGGATGAAAAACTGTTTTTT,CASSDTGDEKLFF
TRBV7-3,TRBJ2-7,few,TRBD2,TGTGCCAGCAGCTTGTATAGCGGGAGCTACGAGCAGTACTTC,CASSLYSGSYEQYF
TRBV7-2,TRBJ2-7,.,.,TGTGCCAGCAGTTTAGGGGGGCGCAGGTCCTACGAGCAGTACTTC,CASSLGGRRSYEQYF
TRBV11-1,TRBJ2-1,.,.,TGTGCCAGCAGCCCTACCGAAGATCTTTACAATGAGCAGTTCTTC,CASSPTEDLYNEQFF
TRBV5-1,TRBJ2-1,few,.,TGCGCCAGCAGGTTTCAGGGGAATGAGCAGTTCTTC,CASRFQGNEQFF
TRBV2,TRBJ2-2,.,.,TGTGCCAGCAGAGAGACTAGATCCGGGGAGCTGTTTTTT,CASRETRSGELFF
TRBV28,TRBJ2-7,few,TRBD1,TGTGCCAGCAGTTTGGGCAGGGGGCCCTACGAGCAGTACTTC,CASSLGRGPYEQYF
TRBV6-1,TRBJ2-2,.,TRBD1,TGTGCCAGCACCGCAGGGACAGCGAACACCGGGGAGCTGTTTTTT,CASTAGTANTGELFF
TRBV20-1,TRBJ1-5,.,TRBD1,TGCAGCGACAGGGTACATCAGCCCCAGCATTTT,CSDRVHQPQHF
TRBV13,TRBJ1-2,.,.,TGTGCCAGCATGATCGGATGGAGGGCCAGGGCCCTTCCTTCTTATGGCTACACCTTC,CASMIGWRARALPSYGYTF
TRBV4-3,TRBJ2-2,few,.,TGCGCCAGCAGCCAAGCGACGGGAACCGGGGAGCTGTTTTTT,CASSQATGTGELFF
TRBV9,TRBJ2-1,few,.,TGTGCCAGCAATATCGGGACTTCCTACAATGAGCAGTTCTTC,CASNIGTSYNEQFF
TRBV27,TRBJ2-2,few,.,TGTGCCAGCAGTTTCTACAGTATTAACACCGGGGAGCTGTTTTTT,CASSFYSINTGELFF
TRBV5-1,TRBJ1-2,.,.,TGCGCCAGCAGCTCTCTACAGGACTATGGCTACACCTTC,CASSSLQDYGYTF
TRBV28,TRBJ2-7,.,.,TGTGCCAGCAGGGCTTCCAACGAGCAGTACTTC,CASRASNEQYF
TRBV5-1,TRBJ2-1,few,TRBD2,TGCGCCAGCAGCCCCTGGACTAGCGGGAGCCTCAATGAGCAGTTCTTC,CASSPWTSGSLNEQFF
TRBV6-4,TRBJ2-1,.,TRBD2,TGTGCCAGCAGTGTAGAAATAGCGGGCTACAATGAGCAGTTCTTC,CASSVEIAGYNEQFF
TRBV7-3,TRBJ2-2,few,.,TGTGCCAGCAGCTCAATCGCATTGGGGGCGGTCGAGAACACCGGGGAGCTGTTTTTT,CASSSIALGAVENTGELFF
TRBV20-1,TRBJ1-1,.,TRBD1,TGCAGTGCTAATGACAGGGGAGAAGCTTTCTTT,CSANDRGEAFF